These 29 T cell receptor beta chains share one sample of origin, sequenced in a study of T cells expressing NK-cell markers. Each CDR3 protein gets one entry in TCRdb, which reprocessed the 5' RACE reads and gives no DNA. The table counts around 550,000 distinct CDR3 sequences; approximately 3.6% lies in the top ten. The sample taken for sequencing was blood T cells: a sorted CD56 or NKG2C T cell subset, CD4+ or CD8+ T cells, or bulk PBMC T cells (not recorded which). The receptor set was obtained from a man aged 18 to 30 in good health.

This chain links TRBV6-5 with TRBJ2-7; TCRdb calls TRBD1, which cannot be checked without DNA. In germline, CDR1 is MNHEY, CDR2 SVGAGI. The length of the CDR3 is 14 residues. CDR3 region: CASSYQTGTYEQYF.

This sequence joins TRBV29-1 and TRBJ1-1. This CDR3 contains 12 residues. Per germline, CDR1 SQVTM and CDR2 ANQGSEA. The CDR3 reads CSVERIGSEAFF.

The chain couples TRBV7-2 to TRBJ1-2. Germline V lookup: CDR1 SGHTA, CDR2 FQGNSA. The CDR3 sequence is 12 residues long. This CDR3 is CASSSDGYGYTF. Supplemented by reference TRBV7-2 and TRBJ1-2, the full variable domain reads GAGVSQSPSNKVTEKGKDVELRCDPISGHTALYWYRQSLGQGLEFLIYFQGNSAPDKSGLPSDRFSAERTGGSVSTLTIQRTQQEDSAVYLCASSSDGYGYTFGSGTRLTVV.

The CDR3 is CATSGLAAGETQYF. The rearrangement joins TRBV15 to TRBJ2-5; as DNA is missing, the TRBD2 call by TCRdb cannot be tested. The CDR3 has 14 residues. The germline V gene encodes CDR1 LNHNV and CDR2 YYDKDF (reference sequence).

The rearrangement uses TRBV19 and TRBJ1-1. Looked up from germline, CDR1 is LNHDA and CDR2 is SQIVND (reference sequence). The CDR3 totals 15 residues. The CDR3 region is CASSTWLAGNTEAFF. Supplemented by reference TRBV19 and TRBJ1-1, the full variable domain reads DGGITQSPKYLFRKEGQNVTLSCEQNLNHDAMYWYRQDPGQGLRLIYYSQIVNDFQKGDIAEGYSVSREKKESFPLTVTSAQKNPTAFYLCASSTWLAGNTEAFFGQGTRLTVV.

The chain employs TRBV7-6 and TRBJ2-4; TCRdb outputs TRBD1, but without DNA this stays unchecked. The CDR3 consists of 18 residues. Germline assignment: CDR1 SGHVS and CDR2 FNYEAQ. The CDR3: CASSLANNPGQSKNIQYF.

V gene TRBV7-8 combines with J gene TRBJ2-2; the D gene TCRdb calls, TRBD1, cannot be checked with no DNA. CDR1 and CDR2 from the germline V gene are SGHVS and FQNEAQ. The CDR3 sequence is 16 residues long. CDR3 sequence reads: CASPGTGGANTGELFF.

CDR3 sequence: CATSDQGMDEQFF. The chain employs TRBV15 and TRBJ2-1; TCRdb gives TRBD1 as the D gene, but with no DNA this cannot be confirmed. The CDR3 spans 13 residues. In germline, CDR1 is LNHNV, CDR2 YYDKDF (reference sequence). The variable domain in full, with the rest retrieved from reference TRBV15 and TRBJ2-1, is DAMVIQNPRYQVTQFGKPVTLSCSQTLNHNVMYWYQQKSSQAPKLLFHYYDKDFNNEADTPDNFQSRRPNTSFCFLDIRSPGLGDTAMYLCATSDQGMDEQFFGPGTRLTVL.

CDR3 in amino acids: CASIGTRQETQYF. V and J are TRBV28 and TRBJ2-5. The CDR3 runs 13 residues. Germline V lookup: CDR1 MDHEN, CDR2 SYDVKM. Supplemented by reference TRBV28 and TRBJ2-5, the full variable domain reads DVKVTQSSRYLVKRTGEKVFLECVQDMDHENMFWYRQDPGLGLRLIYFSYDVKMKEKGDIPEGYSVSREKKERFSLILESASTNQTSMYLCASIGTRQETQYFGPGTRLLVL.

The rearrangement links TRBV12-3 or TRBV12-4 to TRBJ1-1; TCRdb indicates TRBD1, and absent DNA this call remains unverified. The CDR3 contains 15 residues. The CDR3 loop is CASGRDRGPGIGAFF.

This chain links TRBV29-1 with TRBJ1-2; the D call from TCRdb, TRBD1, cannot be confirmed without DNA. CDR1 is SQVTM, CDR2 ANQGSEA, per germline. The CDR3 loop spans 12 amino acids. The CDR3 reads CSVKPGIYGYTF.

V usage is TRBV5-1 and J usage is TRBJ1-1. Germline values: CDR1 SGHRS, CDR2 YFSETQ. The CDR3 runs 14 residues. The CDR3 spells CASSLDGQKGEAFF.

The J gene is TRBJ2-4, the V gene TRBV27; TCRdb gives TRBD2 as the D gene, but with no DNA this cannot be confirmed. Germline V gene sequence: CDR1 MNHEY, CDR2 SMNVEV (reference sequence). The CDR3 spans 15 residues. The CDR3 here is CASSFTSAAKNIQYF.

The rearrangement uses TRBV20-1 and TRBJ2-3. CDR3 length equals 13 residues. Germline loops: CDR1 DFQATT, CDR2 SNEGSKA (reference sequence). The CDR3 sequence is CSARGSLTDTQYF.

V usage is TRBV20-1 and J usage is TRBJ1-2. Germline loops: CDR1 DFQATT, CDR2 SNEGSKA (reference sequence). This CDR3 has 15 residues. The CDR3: CSASPAWRINYGYTF.

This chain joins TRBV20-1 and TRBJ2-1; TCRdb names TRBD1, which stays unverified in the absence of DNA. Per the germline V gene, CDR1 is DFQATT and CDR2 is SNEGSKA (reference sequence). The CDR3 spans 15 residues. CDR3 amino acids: CSARDLGGRYNEQFF.

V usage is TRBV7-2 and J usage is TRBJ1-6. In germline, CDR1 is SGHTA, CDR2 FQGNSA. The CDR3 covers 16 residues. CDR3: CASSFIRRHDNSPLHF.

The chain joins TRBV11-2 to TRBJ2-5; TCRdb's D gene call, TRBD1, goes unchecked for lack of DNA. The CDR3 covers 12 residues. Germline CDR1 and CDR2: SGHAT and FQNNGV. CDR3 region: CASSFQGKTQYF.

The CDR3 is CASSLGGALPDGYTF. The V call is TRBV7-2, the J call TRBJ1-2; there is no DNA to check the TCRdb D call of TRBD1. The CDR3 is 15 residues long. Germline V gives CDR1 SGHTA, CDR2 FQGNSA. The full variable domain, in which reference TRBV7-2 and TRBJ1-2 provide the parts outside the CDR3, is GAGVSQSPSNKVTEKGKDVELRCDPISGHTALYWYRQSLGQGLEFLIYFQGNSAPDKSGLPSDRFSAERTGGSVSTLTIQRTQQEDSAVYLCASSLGGALPDGYTFGSGTRLTVV.

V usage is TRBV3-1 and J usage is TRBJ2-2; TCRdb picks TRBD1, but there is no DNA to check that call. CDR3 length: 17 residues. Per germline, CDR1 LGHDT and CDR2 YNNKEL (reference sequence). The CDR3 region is CASSQPSGTGGNGELFF.

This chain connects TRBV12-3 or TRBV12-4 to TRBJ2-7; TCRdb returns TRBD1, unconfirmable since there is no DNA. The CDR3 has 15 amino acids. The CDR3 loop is CASVAGEGNYYEQYF.

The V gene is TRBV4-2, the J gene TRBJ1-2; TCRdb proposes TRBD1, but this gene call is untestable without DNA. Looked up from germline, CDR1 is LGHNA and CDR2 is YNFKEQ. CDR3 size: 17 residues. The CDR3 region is CASSSISWTGLSYGYTF.

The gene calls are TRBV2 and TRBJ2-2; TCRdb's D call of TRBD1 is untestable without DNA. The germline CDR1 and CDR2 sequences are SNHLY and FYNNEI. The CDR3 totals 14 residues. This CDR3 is CASRAGLNTGELFF. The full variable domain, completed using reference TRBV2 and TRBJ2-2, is EPEVTQTPSHQVTQMGQEVILRCVPISNHLYFYWYRQILGQKVEFLVSFYNNEISEKSEIFDDQFSVERPDGSNFTLKIRSTKLEDSAMYFCASRAGLNTGELFFGEGSRLTVL.

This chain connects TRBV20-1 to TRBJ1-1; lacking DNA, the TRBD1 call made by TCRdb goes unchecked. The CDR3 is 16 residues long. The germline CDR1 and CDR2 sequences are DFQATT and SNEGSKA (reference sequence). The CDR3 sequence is CSARDLQGATNTEAFF.

CDR3 in amino acids: CASSIRGTANVLTF. The chain uses TRBV19 and TRBJ2-6; TCRdb indicates TRBD1, and absent DNA this call remains unverified. The CDR3 is made up of 14 amino acids. Germline loops: CDR1 LNHDA, CDR2 SQIVND (reference sequence).

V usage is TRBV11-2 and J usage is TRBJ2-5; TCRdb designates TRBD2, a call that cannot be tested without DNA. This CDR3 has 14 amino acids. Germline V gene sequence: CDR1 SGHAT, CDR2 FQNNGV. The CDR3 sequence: CASRMGLAGETQYF.

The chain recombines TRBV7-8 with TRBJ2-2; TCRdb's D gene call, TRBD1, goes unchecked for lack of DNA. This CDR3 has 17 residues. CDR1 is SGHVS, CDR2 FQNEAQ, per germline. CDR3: CASSLAGQGVDTGELFF.

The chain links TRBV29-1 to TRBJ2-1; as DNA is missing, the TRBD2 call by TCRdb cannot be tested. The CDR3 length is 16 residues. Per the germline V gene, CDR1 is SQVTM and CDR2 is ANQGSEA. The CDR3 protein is CSVEGASGGRYNEQFF.

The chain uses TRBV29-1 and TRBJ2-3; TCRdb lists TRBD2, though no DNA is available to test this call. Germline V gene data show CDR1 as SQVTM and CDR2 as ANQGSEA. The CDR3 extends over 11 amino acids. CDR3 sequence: CSVEGRDTQYF.